This TCR beta chain emerged from a study of PD-L1 blockade in urothelial cancer. Trimming shortened V by 5 bases and J by 7 bases, and 15 bases separated the two germline ends. The CDR3 runs to 13 residues. Germline-derived CDR1 and CDR2 are LNHDA and SQIVND (reference sequence). Generated by immunoSEQ multiplex PCR, the TCRdb table keeps only in-frame clones and is missing some. Seen here are 100,000 or so clones, 91% observed once, and the top ten hold under 0.95%. The sample here was PBMCs, taken around atezolizumab (anti-PD-L1) treatment. The source of this sequence is an elderly woman with urothelial cancer. The chain joins TRBV19 to TRBJ2-7, with D perhaps matching TRBD2 (5 bases). In DNA, the CDR3 is TGTGCCAGTAGTGGTATCCGCTCGGGGGAGCAGTACTTC. This translates into CASSGIRSGEQYF.